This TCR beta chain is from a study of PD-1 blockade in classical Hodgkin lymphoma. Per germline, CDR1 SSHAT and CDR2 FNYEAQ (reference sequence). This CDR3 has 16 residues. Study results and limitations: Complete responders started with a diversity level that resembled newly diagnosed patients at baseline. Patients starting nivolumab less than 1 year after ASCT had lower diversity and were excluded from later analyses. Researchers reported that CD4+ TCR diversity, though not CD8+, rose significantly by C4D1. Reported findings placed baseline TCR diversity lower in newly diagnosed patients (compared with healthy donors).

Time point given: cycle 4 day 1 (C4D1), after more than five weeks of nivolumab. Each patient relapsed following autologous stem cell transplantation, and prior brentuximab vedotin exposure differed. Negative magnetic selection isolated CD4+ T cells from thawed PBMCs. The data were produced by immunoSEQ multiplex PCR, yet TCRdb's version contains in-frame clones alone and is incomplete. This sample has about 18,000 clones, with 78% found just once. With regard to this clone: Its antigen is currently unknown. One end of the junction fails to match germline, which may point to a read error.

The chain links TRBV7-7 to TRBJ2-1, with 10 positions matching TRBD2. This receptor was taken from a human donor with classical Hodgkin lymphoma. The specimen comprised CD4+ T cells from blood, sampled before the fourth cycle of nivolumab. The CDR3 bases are TGTGCTAGCAGCCCCGTCCCTAGCGGGAGATACAATGAGCAGTTCTTC. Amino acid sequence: CASSPVPSGRYNEQFF. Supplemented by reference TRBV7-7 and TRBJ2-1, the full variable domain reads GAGVSQSPRYKVTKRGQDVTLRCDPISSHATLYWYQQALGQGPEFLTYFNYEAQPDKSGLPSDRFSAERPEGSISTLTIQRTEQRDSAMYRCASSPVPSGRYNEQFFGPGTRLTVL.